These 8 T cell receptor beta chains were sequenced from one sample in a study of regulatory T cells in long-lasting Graves disease. Time point given: newly diagnosed GD, antithyroid drugs for less than 3 months. PBMC RNA served as the TCR library source. Investigators prepared the TCR beta libraries by applying iRepertoire HTBI primers and Arm-PCR of CDR3 regions. TCRdb redid the calling of the multiplex PCR reads with MiXCR, one entry per CDR3 protein. Among roughly 500,000 distinct CDR3 sequences, approximately 15% were seen once, and the ten largest hold around a sixth. These data were likewise used in another study, on T cells in Graves' hyperthyroidism and ophthalmopathy.

Specimen: peripheral blood mononuclear cells (PBMCs), collected at new diagnosis, from a patient treated with antithyroid drugs. The receptors were sampled from a woman aged 50 to 60 with Graves disease.

This clonotype was detected ten times or more. V is TRBV6-1 and J is TRBJ1-2; 8 bases are shared with TRBD1. With 3 bases clipped from V and 4 bases from J, the junction kept 4 bases outside the gene matches. This CDR3 has 14 residues. Germline V gene sequence: CDR1 MNHNS, CDR2 SASEGT. The CDR3 protein is CASSEKTGGYGYTF. The CDR3 bases are TGTGCCAGCAGTGAGAAAACAGGGGGCTATGGCTACACCTTC.

This clonotype was recorded at least ten times. The chain has TRBV9 and TRBJ2-1; D is unresolved. Germline V gene lookup returns CDR1 SGDLS and CDR2 YYNGEE. There are 15 residues in the CDR3. Trimming left V 5 bases short and J 4 bases short, with 16 bases between. The CDR3 DNA follows: TGTGCCAGCAGTACGGACCTCCTCTCATACAATGAGCAGTTCTTC. It is translated as CASSTDLLSYNEQFF.

This clonotype was detected many times. This sequence joins TRBV7-9 and TRBJ1-2, with 7 positions matching TRBD1. This CDR3 has 14 amino acids. V lost 5 bases, J lost 8 bases, and 11 bases stayed unmatched. Germline V lookup: CDR1 SEHNR, CDR2 FQNEAQ (reference sequence). CDR3 protein: CASSPPGQRNGYTF. The CDR3 DNA sequence: TGTGCCAGCAGCCCGCCGGGACAGCGGAACGGCTACACCTTC.

This rearrangement joins TRBV14 to TRBJ2-3, with D hard to call. Germline V lookup: CDR1 SGHDN, CDR2 FVKESK. CDR3 length equals 15 residues. Trimming left V 0 bases short and J 2 bases short, with 9 bases between. CDR3 nucleotides: TGTGCCAGCAGCCAAGAACTACCCACCACAGATACGCAGTATTTT. Encoded protein: CASSQELPTTDTQYF.

V usage is TRBV14 and J usage is TRBJ2-3; TRBD2 might be the D (7 bases). Deletions cut 2 bases from V and 2 bases from J, with 20 bases between. Germline CDR1 reads SGHDN; CDR2 reads FVKESK. The CDR3 totals 18 residues. CDR3: CASSQFGGGGLNTDTQYF. In DNA, the CDR3 is TGTGCCAGCAGCCAATTTGGAGGGGGGGGACTAAACACAGATACGCAGTATTTT.

This clonotype was picked up one time. The chain carries TRBV28 and TRBJ1-2; D not resolved. This CDR3 has 13 amino acids. Between the trimmed V and J ends, which lost 8 bases and 0 bases, there was a span of 10 bases. Germline CDR1 and CDR2: MDHEN and SYDVKM. CDR3 nucleotide sequence: TGTGCCAGCGGCATCTCGACTAACTATGGCTACACCTTC. This gives the protein CASGISTNYGYTF.

This clonotype was picked up many times. The junction departs from germline at one end; a sequencing error may be responsible. The V and J genes are TRBV5-1 and TRBJ2-7, with 11 bases identical to TRBD2. This CDR3 has 15 residues. The V gene's germline CDR1 is SGHRS and CDR2 YFSETQ. CDR3: CASSETSGSSYEQYF. The DNA for the CDR3 is TGTGCCAGCAGCGAAACTAGCGGGAGCTCCTACGAGCAGTACTTC.

V usage is TRBV3-1 and J usage is TRBJ1-6; D gene uncertain. The CDR3 is 13 residues long. Germline V gene data show CDR1 as LGHDT and CDR2 as YNNKEL (reference sequence). The V gene lost 4 bases and the J gene lost 11 bases, with 12 bases spanning the gap. CDR3 sequence reads: CASSPRDGAPLHF. As DNA, the CDR3 is TGTGCCAGCAGCCCCCGGGATGGAGCACCCCTCCACTTT.